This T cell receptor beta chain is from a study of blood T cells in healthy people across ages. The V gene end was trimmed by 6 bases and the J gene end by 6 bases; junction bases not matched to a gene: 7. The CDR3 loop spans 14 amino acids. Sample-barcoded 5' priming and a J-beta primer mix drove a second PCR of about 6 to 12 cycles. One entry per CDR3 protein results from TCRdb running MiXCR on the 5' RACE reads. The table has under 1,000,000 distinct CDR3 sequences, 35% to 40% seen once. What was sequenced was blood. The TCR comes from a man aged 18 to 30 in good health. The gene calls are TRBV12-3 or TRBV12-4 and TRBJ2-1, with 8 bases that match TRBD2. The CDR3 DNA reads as TGTGCCAGCAGAGCGGGGGCCACGACCAATGAGCAGTTCTTC. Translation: CASRAGATTNEQFF.